One and the same sample provided the 7 T cell receptor beta chains below, sequenced in a study of Ad26.COV2.S vaccination and SARS-CoV-2 variants. Treatment meaning: some 20 received Ad26.COV2.S at low or high dose, single or two shots; about 5 received placebo; per-sample allocation not given. Material that was analyzed had been drawn on day 63 after the first vaccine or placebo injection. Data came from immunoSEQ multiplex PCR; TCRdb stores just in-frame clones and leaves some out. The top ten clones hold nearly 7.5% of a sample with over 300,000 clones, around four fifths of them seen once. The starting material was peripheral blood, obtained in a trial of Ad26.COV2.S vaccine versus placebo. These receptors originate from a person aged 18 to 65 who received the Ad26.COV2.S COVID-19 vaccine or a placebo.

This rearrangement joins TRBV5-6 to TRBJ2-7; D gene unclear. Trimming shortened V by 4 bases and J by 7 bases, and 15 bases separated the two germline ends. The CDR3 runs 13 residues. CDR1 SGHDT and CDR2 YYEEEE come from the germline V gene. CDR3 sequence reads: CASSPGPGREQYF. For the CDR3, the DNA is TGTGCCAGCAGCCCCGGGCCCGGCCGGGAGCAGTACTTC.

The chain is built from TRBV19 and TRBJ1-4, with D hard to call. This CDR3 is built from 15 residues. Per germline, CDR1 LNHDA and CDR2 SQIVND (reference sequence). Trimming took 5 bases from V and 6 from J, leaving 16 bases between them. CDR3 sequence reads: CASSLLGREDEKLFF. CDR3 coding DNA: TGTGCCAGTAGTCTCCTGGGGAGGGAAGATGAAAAACTGTTTTTT.

V gene TRBV9 combines with J gene TRBJ2-1, with D possibly being TRBD2 (6 bases). The CDR3 loop spans 15 amino acids. The germline V gene has CDR1 SGDLS and CDR2 YYNGEE. V was cut by 0 bases and J by 4 bases, with 11 bases left in between. In DNA form, the CDR3 reads TGTGCCAGCAGCGTAGCGGGGGATCTATACAATGAGCAGTTCTTC. Its protein product is CASSVAGDLYNEQFF.

The chain joins TRBV9 to TRBJ2-5; D might be TRBD2 (5 bases). Germline V CDR1 and CDR2: SGDLS, YYNGEE. Trimming left V 0 bases short and J 5 bases short, with 8 bases between. There are 13 residues in the CDR3. CDR3 protein: CASSVATGETQYF. In DNA form, the CDR3 reads TGTGCCAGCAGCGTAGCTACGGGGGAGACCCAGTACTTC.

The chain is built from TRBV12-3 or TRBV12-4 and TRBJ1-2; 8 bases map to TRBD1. J was trimmed by 4 bases and V by 3 bases; bases with no gene match: 1. This CDR3 spans 13 amino acids. The CDR3 coding sequence is TGTGCCAGCAGTTTTGACAGGGGCTATGGCTACACCTTC. Translating gives CASSFDRGYGYTF.

This clone occurred once. The genes are TRBV7-9 and TRBJ2-5; 11 bases agree with TRBD1. This CDR3 is built from 17 residues. V shed 5 bases and J 5 bases; nucleotides not matched to a gene: 13. In germline, CDR1 is SEHNR, CDR2 FQNEAQ (reference sequence). In nucleotides, the CDR3 is TGTGCCAGCAGCGCGCGTTGGACAGGGGGCGAAGGGGAGACCCAGTACTTC. This codes for CASSARWTGGEGETQYF.

V and J are TRBV3-1 (or the pseudogene TRBV3-2) and TRBJ2-3; TRBD2 might be the D (5 bases). The V gene's germline CDR1 is LGHDT and CDR2 YNNKEL (reference sequence). The CDR3 spans 14 residues. Trimming left V 4 bases short and J 5 bases short, with 13 bases between. For the CDR3, the DNA is TGTGCCAGCAGCCCTACTGTGGCGGGAGATACGCAGTATTTT. Protein: CASSPTVAGDTQYF.